This T cell receptor beta chain emerged from a study of CD8 T cells in Susac syndrome. Reverse transcription of about 0.45 to 1 ug RNA was performed with random hexamers. TCR beta CDR3 was amplified by immunoSEQ multiplex PCR. This amplification extended across 54 Vbeta and 13 Jbeta segments. From the immunoSEQ multiplex PCR reads, TCRdb called clonotypes with MiXCR, one entry per CDR3 protein. The sample includes about 400,000 distinct CDR3 sequences, more than 80% of them seen just once. V gave up 2 bases and J gave up 1 base, with 17 bases separating them. Per germline, CDR1 MNHEY and CDR2 SVGEGT. This CDR3 region has 17 residues. In regard to this clonotype: Its target is not known.

Study-level findings and limits: A relatively small number of individuals underwent TCR sequencing and HLA analysis.

This clonotype was sampled from a human donor with multiple sclerosis. The rearrangement uses TRBV6-2 or TRBV6-3 and TRBJ2-5, with D possibly being TRBD1 (5 bases). Sequencing was performed on CD8+ T cells from PBMCs. CDR3 DNA sequence: TGTGCCAGCAGTTACCCCGGACACCGAAATCCCCAAGAGACCCAGTACTTC. It is translated as CASSYPGHRNPQETQYF.